This T cell receptor beta chain was documented in a study of blood T cell repertoires in COVID-19. TCRdb's table, derived via immunoSEQ multiplex PCR, lists solely in-frame clones and lacks some. Of 95,000 to 120,000 clones listed, about 87% were seen once; the top ten hold approximately 4.3%. Input material: peripheral blood. The receptor was derived from a woman between 45 and 65 years old with acute or convalescent COVID-19.

CDR3: CASRLVETQYF. CDR3 nucleotide sequence: TGTGCCAGCAGGCTAGTTGAGACCCAGTACTTC. The V call is TRBV6-5, the J call TRBJ2-5, with D unresolved. Germline CDR1 and CDR2: MNHEY and SVGAGI. The CDR3 length is 11 residues. V lost 6 bases and J 5 bases, leaving 7 bases between the germline ends.